This paragraph reports one T cell receptor beta chain. Germline V gives CDR1 MDHEN, CDR2 SYDVKM. J gave up 0 bases and V 6 bases, and 5 bases lay outside the gene matches. The CDR3 has 17 amino acids. Participants reported their clinical history, and cohort assignment relied on those reports. These data belong to a study of blood T cell repertoires in COVID-19. Study context: The United States, Italy and Spain were the sources of the acute and convalescent COVID-19 samples.

Source study methods: Reference gene primer amplification gave nucleated cell count estimates. Here immunoSEQ multiplex PCR was the method, and the copy in TCRdb shows in-frame clones only, minus some. V and J calls and clone size are those listed in that table; D and trimming were worked out from the DNA. The data hold a few hundred thousand clones, with 86% observed a single time. Sequences were obtained from PBMCs or T cells enriched from blood (not recorded which). The chain recombines TRBV28 with TRBJ2-7; 16 bases align to TRBD2. This sequence originates from a woman aged 40 to 50 with acute COVID-19. Here the CDR3 DNA reads TGTGCCAGCAGCTCGGGACTAGCGGGAGGGCCCTCCTACGAGCAGTACTTC. It yields the protein CASSSGLAGGPSYEQYF.